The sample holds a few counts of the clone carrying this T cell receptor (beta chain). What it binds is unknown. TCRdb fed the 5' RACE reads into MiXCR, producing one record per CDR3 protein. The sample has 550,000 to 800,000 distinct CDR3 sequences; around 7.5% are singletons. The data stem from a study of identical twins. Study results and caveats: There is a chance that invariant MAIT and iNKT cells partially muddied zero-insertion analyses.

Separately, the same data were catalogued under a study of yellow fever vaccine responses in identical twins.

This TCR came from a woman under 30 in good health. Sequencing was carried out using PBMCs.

The chain's CDR3 is CASSFRPATRDEQFF. The CDR3, as DNA: TGTGCCAGCAGTTTTCGCCCGGCGACTAGGGATGAGCAGTTCTTC. The J gene is TRBJ2-1, the V gene TRBV28; D possibly corresponds to TRBD2 (6 bases). The germline V and J ends were trimmed by 3 bases and 8 bases, with 17 bases remaining between them. The CDR3 extends over 15 amino acids. Germline loops: CDR1 MDHEN, CDR2 SYDVKM.